Described below is a single T cell receptor beta chain sequence and its context. Its antigen remains unknown. The germline V gene encodes CDR1 WSHSY and CDR2 SAAADI. The CDR3 is made up of 20 amino acids. Unmatched junction bases numbered 19, after V lost 0 bases and J lost 5 bases. Sequencing used immunoSEQ version 4 in survey mode. Libraries were prepared by immunoSEQ multiplex PCR; TCRdb keeps only in-frame clonotypes and omits some of them. In the table there are 35,000 to 50,000 clones, roughly nine tenths of which are singletons. The sample originates from a study of persistence of HIV-infected CD4 T cells. Nonspecific anti-CD3/anti-CD28 bead stimulation represents the broad CD4+ T cell repertoire. Sorting selected CD4+ T cells upregulating both CD40 ligand and CD69. These HIV-1-infected adults initiated suppressive ART in chronic infection.

The clonotype originates from an adult man with HIV who was CMV-seropositive. This chain connects TRBV10-2 to TRBJ1-1, with 9 positions matching TRBD1. Sequencing was performed on CD4+ T cells sorted from PBMCs after approximately 19-hour stimulation, taken from a patient who received antiretroviral therapy. In DNA, the CDR3 is TGCGCCAGCAGTGAGTCCGAGTCGGGGACAGGGCGCGGTCTTGTTACTGAAGCTTTCTTT. Residues: CASSESESGTGRGLVTEAFF.